This is a list of T cell receptor beta chains from one sample in a study of OX40 agonist ivuxolimab in advanced cancers. The repertoire was sequenced with immunoSEQ multiplex PCR; TCRdb's copy has only in-frame clones and lacks some. The sample lists more than 25,000 clones, around 74% occurring once. Here the sequenced sample was CD4+ or CD8+ T cells sorted from blood, taken in a trial of the OX40 agonist ivuxolimab. These receptors came from an adult with an advanced solid tumor such as melanoma, head and neck, liver or kidney cancer. The CDR3 runs from the conserved cysteine through the conserved F or W. The order of the fields is J gene, D gene, V gene, clone size, CDR3 DNA, CDR3 protein. D genes are given only for firm matches. The size entry is marked missing in some rows and otherwise reads once, few, many or a size class.

TRBJ2-7,-,TRBV5-1,-,TGCGCCAGCAGCTTGGACAACTACTACGAGCAGTACTTC,CASSLDNYYEQYF
TRBJ1-5,-,TRBV15,medium-sized,TGTGCCACCAGCAGAGATCCGGGAGGCGGGCAGCCCCAGCATTTT,CATSRDPGGGQPQHF
TRBJ2-3,TRBD1,TRBV19,-,TGTGCCAGTAGTATAAAGTTGGGACAGGGGGGAACAGATACGCAGTATTTT,CASSIKLGQGGTDTQYF
TRBJ2-1,-,TRBV5-1,-,TGCGCCAGCAGGACACAGGGTCGGAGTGAGCAGTTCTTC,CASRTQGRSEQFF
TRBJ2-7,TRBD2,TRBV30,once,TGTGCCTGGAGTGGGGGGACTAACTCCTACGAGCAGTACTTC,CAWSGGTNSYEQYF
TRBJ1-1,TRBD1,TRBV28,-,TGTGCCAGCGGCGGACAGGCGAACACTGAAGCTTTCTTT,CASGGQANTEAFF
TRBJ1-2,-,TRBV7-2,once,TGTGCCAGCAGCTTAAGGGGAGTCTATGGCTACACCTTC,CASSLRGVYGYTF
TRBJ1-5,TRBD1,TRBV2,-,TGTGCCAGCAGTCGGGACAGGGTAAGCAATCAGCCCCAGCATTTT,CASSRDRVSNQPQHF
TRBJ1-1,-,TRBV7-2,-,TGTGCCAGCAGCTTAGTTCTGGGTTATACTGAAGCTTTCTTT,CASSLVLGYTEAFF
TRBJ1-3,-,TRBV5-4,-,TGTGCCAGCAGCTTGCTTGACGGGGTCTCTGGAAACACCATATATTTT,CASSLLDGVSGNTIYF
TRBJ1-2,-,TRBV7-9,-,TGTGCCAGCAGCTTAGCGGGCGGCCATGGCTACACCTTC,CASSLAGGHGYTF
TRBJ1-2,-,TRBV5-1,-,TGCGCCAGCAGCTCGACAGGTCAAGGCTACACCTTC,CASSSTGQGYTF
TRBJ2-3,-,TRBV18,-,TGTGCCAGCTCACGAGCCGGGGCCACAGATACGCAGTATTTT,CASSRAGATDTQYF
TRBJ1-1,TRBD1,TRBV5-1,-,TGCGCCAGCAGCTTGAGCTTAGTGGGACAGGTCAATGCGAACACTGAAGCTTTCTTT,CASSLSLVGQVNANTEAFF
TRBJ2-7,-,TRBV28,few,TGTGCCAGCAAGTTATCGGGACAAATCTCCTACGAGCAGTACTTC,CASKLSGQISYEQYF
TRBJ1-2,-,TRBV9,few,TGTGCCAGCAGCGTAGTCCCTCGGGTCGGTGGTGGCTACACCTTC,CASSVVPRVGGGYTF
TRBJ2-1,-,TRBV6-5,-,TGTGCCAGCAGTTACTCGCCCGGGTTCAATGAGCAGTTCTTC,CASSYSPGFNEQFF
TRBJ1-2,-,TRBV6-1,few,TGTGCCAGCAGTGAAGTCTATGGCTACACCTTC,CASSEVYGYTF
TRBJ1-6,-,TRBV10-3,once,TGTGCCATCAGTGACGCGAATTCACCCCTCCACTTT,CAISDANSPLHF
TRBJ1-2,-,TRBV6-6,-,TGTGCCAGCAGTCCGACGACGGTCTATGGCTACACCTTC,CASSPTTVYGYTF
TRBJ1-1,-,TRBV30,-,TGTGCCTGGAGTGTGGGGCAGAATACTGAAGCTTTCTTT,CAWSVGQNTEAFF
TRBJ1-2,TRBD1,TRBV28,many,TGTGCCAGTTCCGGGACAGGGGGGGCCTCGAACTATGGCTACACCTTC,CASSGTGGASNYGYTF
TRBJ2-1,-,TRBV7-9,-,TGTGCCAGCAGCTTAGACGGCTTTGGCAATGAGCAGTTCTTC,CASSLDGFGNEQFF
TRBJ1-4,-,TRBV30,few,TGTGCCTGGAGTGTAAAGGACAGCCTTGAAAAACTGTTTTTT,CAWSVKDSLEKLFF
TRBJ1-2,TRBD1,TRBV5-6,medium-sized,TGTGCCAGCAGCTTGGCCGGCAGGGGGCCAGTCTATGGCTACACCTTC,CASSLAGRGPVYGYTF
TRBJ2-5,-,TRBV5-8,-,TGTGCCAGCAGCTTCACAGGGCGAGAGACCCAGTACTTC,CASSFTGRETQYF
TRBJ1-6,-,TRBV19,once,TGTGCCAGTAGTATCGGTCGGATAAATTCACCCCTCCACTTT,CASSIGRINSPLHF
TRBJ2-7,-,TRBV5-4,-,TGTGCCAGCAGCTTGGGGACCGGGACACCCTACGAGCAGTACTTC,CASSLGTGTPYEQYF
TRBJ2-2,-,TRBV2,-,TGTGCCAGCAGTGACAACAGGGATTCAGCCGGGGAGCTGTTTTTT,CASSDNRDSAGELFF
TRBJ2-2,TRBD1,TRBV25-1,once,TGTGCCAGCAGTGAGCAGGGGGCTCGGGAGCTGTTTTTT,CASSEQGARELFF
TRBJ1-2,-,TRBV19,-,TGTGCCAGTAGTCCCCGGGGGGGGTACTATGGCTACACCTTC,CASSPRGGYYGYTF
TRBJ1-2,-,TRBV30,few,TGTGCCTGGAGTGCCAACTATGGCTACACCTTC,CAWSANYGYTF
TRBJ1-1,-,TRBV6-1,-,TGTGCCAGCACAGGGATTCGGGGCACTGAAGCTTTCTTT,CASTGIRGTEAFF
TRBJ1-2,-,TRBV6-1,-,TGTGCCAGCAGTGAAACGGGCAGGGTTGGAAAGTATGGCTACACCTTC,CASSETGRVGKYGYTF
TRBJ1-1,-,TRBV5-1,-,TGCGCCAGCAGGCCTCGGTGGGACATGAACACTGAAGCTTTCTTT,CASRPRWDMNTEAFF
TRBJ1-2,-,TRBV2,few,TGTGCCAGCAGTCTACAGGGAAACGGCTACACCTTC,CASSLQGNGYTF
TRBJ2-1,-,TRBV18,few,TGTGCCAGCTCAACAGGGCCCAGCTCCTACAATGAGCAGTTCTTC,CASSTGPSSYNEQFF
TRBJ2-7,-,TRBV6-5,-,TGTGCCAGCAAAAGTTTGGGCGAGCAGTACTTC,CASKSLGEQYF
TRBJ2-2,TRBD1,TRBV11-1,few,TGTGCCAGCAGCTTAACCGGGACAGGGGGCACCGGGGAGCTGTTTTTT,CASSLTGTGGTGELFF
TRBJ2-1,TRBD2,TRBV6-5,-,TGTGCCAGCATCCCTCGTAGCGGGGGGGTAAATGAGCAGTTCTTC,CASIPRSGGVNEQFF
TRBJ2-5,TRBD2,TRBV11-1,few,TGTGCCAGCAGCTTAGGCCGCCTAGCGGGGCGGGAGACCCAGTACTTC,CASSLGRLAGRETQYF
TRBJ1-1,-,TRBV6-5,-,TGTGCCAGCAGTTACGGGGGGGCTGAAGCTTTCTTT,CASSYGGAEAFF
TRBJ2-3,-,TRBV5-1,-,TGCGCCAGCAGCTTGGGACAGGACTTAAATACGCAGTATTTT,CASSLGQDLNTQYF
TRBJ2-7,-,TRBV7-2,-,TGTGCCAGCAGCCCTTCTGCGGGCAGGGTAGGGGAGCAGTACTTC,CASSPSAGRVGEQYF
TRBJ2-2,-,TRBV30,-,TGTGCCTGGAGTTGGGGAGTCGGGGAGCTGTTTTTT,CAWSWGVGELFF
TRBJ1-5,-,TRBV7-9,-,TGTGCCAGCAGCTTTGGGGGTAAAAATCAGCCCCAGCATTTT,CASSFGGKNQPQHF
TRBJ1-6,-,TRBV4-1,-,TGCGCCAGCAGCCAAGAGGGGGGGGGCGCCTACTCACCCCTCCACTTT,CASSQEGGGAYSPLHF
TRBJ1-4,-,TRBV10-1,-,TGCGCCAGCAGTCCGATCAGGAAATCGACGGTTAATGAAAAACTGTTTTTT,CASSPIRKSTVNEKLFF
TRBJ1-1,-,TRBV5-6,-,TGTGCCAGCAGCTTGTTAGACACTGAAGCTTTCTTT,CASSLLDTEAFF
TRBJ1-5,-,TRBV4-1,once,TGCGCCAGCAGCCAAGGGGCGGGAAAGGGTCGGAGCAATCAGCCCCAGCATTTT,CASSQGAGKGRSNQPQHF
TRBJ1-1,-,TRBV7-3,-,TGTGCCAGCAGCGCTGTGGGGAACACTGAAGCTTTCTTT,CASSAVGNTEAFF
TRBJ1-2,-,TRBV29-1,-,TGCAGCGTTGATTCCCCTGGGGAGGGCTATGGCTACACCTTC,CSVDSPGEGYGYTF
TRBJ2-3,TRBD2,TRBV4-1,-,TGCGCCAGCAGCCAGGAAGAGTTTACCGGGACTAGCGGGAGCACAGATACGCAGTATTTT,CASSQEEFTGTSGSTDTQYF
TRBJ1-2,-,TRBV7-8,few,TGTGCCAGCAATAGGCTAGGGGAAGACTATGGCTACACCTTC,CASNRLGEDYGYTF
TRBJ1-5,-,TRBV4-1,-,TGCGCCAGCAGCCAAGATCCAACAGTTTCCTATCAGCCCCAGCATTTT,CASSQDPTVSYQPQHF
TRBJ1-5,-,TRBV28,medium-sized,TGTGCCAGCAGTTTGTGGCAGCTGCTGAGGGGTCAGCCCCAGCATTTT,CASSLWQLLRGQPQHF
TRBJ1-2,TRBD1,TRBV7-9,-,TGTGCCAGCAGGGGGGACAGCTCTGCCTATGGCTACACCTTC,CASRGDSSAYGYTF
TRBJ1-6,-,TRBV2,-,TGTGCCAGCAGTGTGCGGGAACTATCACCCCTCCACTTT,CASSVRELSPLHF